This T cell receptor beta chain was recorded in a study of shared clonotypes between healthy human individuals. The table came from immunoSEQ multiplex PCR; TCRdb's copy has only in-frame clones and leaves some out. The repertoire has 2.3 million or so clones, 93% of them found once; the top ten carry about 0.37%. Study outcomes and limitations: Generally, naive subsets (rather than memory subsets) showed larger estimated richness. Some clonotypes were shared by all four sorted-subset donors, while others were not shared. The non-shared ones had lower generation probabilities than the shared ones.

V lost 1 base, J lost 4 bases, and 13 bases lay in between. The CDR3 contains 15 residues. From germline, CDR1 is SGHTA and CDR2 FQGNSA. Concerning this clone: The antigen remains undetermined.

Sequencing was carried out using naive CD4+ T cells from PBMCs. Subset: CD45RA+ positively selected. This TCR was sampled from a young man in good health. Some clones in this sample may be carry-over from other donors' samples. This chain joins TRBV7-2 and TRBJ1-1, with D maybe TRBD1 (5 bases). The CDR3 coding sequence is TGTGCCAGCAGCTTAGTTCAGGGCACGGTCACTGAAGCTTTCTTT. It codes for CASSLVQGTVTEAFF.